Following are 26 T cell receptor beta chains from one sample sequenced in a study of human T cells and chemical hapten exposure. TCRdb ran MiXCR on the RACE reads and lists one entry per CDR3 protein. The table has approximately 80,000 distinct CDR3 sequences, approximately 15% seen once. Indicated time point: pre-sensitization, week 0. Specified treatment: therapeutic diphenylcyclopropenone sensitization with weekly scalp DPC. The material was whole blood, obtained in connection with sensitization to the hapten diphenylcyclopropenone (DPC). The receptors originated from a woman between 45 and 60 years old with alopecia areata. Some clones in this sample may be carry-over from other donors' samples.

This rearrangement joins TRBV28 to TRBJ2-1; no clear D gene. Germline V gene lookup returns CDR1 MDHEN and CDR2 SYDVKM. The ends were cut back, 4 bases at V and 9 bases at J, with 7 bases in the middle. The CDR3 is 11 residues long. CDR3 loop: CASSYFREQFF. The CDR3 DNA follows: TGTGCCAGCAGTTACTTCCGTGAGCAGTTCTTC.

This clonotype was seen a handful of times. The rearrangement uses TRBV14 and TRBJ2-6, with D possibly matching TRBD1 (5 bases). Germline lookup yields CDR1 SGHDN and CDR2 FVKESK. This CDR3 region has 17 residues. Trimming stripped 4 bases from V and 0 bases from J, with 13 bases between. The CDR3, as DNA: TGTGCCAGCAGCCCGAGACAGTCAAACTCTGGGGCCAACGTCCTGACTTTC. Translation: CASSPRQSNSGANVLTF.

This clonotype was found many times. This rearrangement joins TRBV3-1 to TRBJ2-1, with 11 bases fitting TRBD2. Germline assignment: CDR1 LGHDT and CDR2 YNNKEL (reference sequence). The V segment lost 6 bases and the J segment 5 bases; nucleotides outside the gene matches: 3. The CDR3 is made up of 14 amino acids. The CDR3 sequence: CASRTSGENNEQFF. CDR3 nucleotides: TGTGCCAGCAGGACTAGCGGGGAGAACAATGAGCAGTTCTTC.

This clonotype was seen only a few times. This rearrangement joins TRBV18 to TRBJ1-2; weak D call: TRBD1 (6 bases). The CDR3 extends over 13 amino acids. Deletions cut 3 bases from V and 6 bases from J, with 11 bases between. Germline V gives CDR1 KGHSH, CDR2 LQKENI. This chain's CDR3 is CASSPEGDHGYTF. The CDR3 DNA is TGTGCCAGCTCACCTGAGGGGGATCATGGCTACACCTTC.

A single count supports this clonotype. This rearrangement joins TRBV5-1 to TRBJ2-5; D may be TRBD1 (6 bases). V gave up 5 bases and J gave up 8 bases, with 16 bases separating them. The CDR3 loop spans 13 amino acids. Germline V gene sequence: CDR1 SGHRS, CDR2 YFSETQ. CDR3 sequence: CASSRDTTGTQYF. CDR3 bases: TGCGCCAGCAGTCGGGACACCACGGGAACCCAGTACTTC.

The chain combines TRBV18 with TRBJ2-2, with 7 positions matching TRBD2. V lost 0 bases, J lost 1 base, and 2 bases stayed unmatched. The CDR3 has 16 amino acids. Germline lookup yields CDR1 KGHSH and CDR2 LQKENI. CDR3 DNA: TGTGCCAGCTCACCACCCAGCGGGAAGAACACCGGGGAGCTGTTTTTT. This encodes CASSPPSGKNTGELFF.

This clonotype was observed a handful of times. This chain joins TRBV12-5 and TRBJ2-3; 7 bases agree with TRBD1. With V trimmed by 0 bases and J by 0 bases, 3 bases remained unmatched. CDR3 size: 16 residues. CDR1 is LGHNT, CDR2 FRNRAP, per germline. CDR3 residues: CASGLVQGWSTDTQYF. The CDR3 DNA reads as TGTGCTAGTGGTTTGGTACAGGGGTGGAGCACAGATACGCAGTATTTT.

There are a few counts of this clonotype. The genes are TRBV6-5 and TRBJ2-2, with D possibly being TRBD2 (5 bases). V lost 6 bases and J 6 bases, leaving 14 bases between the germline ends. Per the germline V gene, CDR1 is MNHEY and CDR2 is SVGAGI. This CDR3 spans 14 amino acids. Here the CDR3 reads CASSRGLSAGELFF. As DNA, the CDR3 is TGTGCCAGCAGCCGCGGGCTGTCGGCCGGGGAGCTGTTTTTT.

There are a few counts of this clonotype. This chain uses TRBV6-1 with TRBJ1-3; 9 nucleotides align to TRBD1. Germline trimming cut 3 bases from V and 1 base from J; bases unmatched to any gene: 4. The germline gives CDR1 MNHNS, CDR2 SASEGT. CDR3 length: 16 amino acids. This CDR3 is CASSEYGTGSGNTIYF. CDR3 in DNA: TGTGCCAGCAGTGAGTACGGGACAGGGTCTGGAAACACCATATATTTT.

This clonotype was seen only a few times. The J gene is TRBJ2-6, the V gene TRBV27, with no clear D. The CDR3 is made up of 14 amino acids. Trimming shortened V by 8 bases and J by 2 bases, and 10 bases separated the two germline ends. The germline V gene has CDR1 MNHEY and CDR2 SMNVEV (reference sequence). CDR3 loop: CASRDGAGANVLTF. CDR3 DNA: TGTGCCAGCCGAGATGGTGCTGGGGCCAACGTCCTGACTTTC.

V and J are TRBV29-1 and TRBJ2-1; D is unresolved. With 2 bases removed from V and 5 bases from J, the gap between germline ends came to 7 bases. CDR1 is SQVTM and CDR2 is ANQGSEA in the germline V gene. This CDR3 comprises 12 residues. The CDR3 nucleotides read TGCAGCGTTGAAATTTGGGACAATGAGCAGTTCTTC. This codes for CSVEIWDNEQFF.

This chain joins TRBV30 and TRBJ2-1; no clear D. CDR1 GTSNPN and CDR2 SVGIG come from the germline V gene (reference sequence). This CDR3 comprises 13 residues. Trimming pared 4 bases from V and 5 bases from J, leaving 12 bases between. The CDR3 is CAWIFGSNNEQFF. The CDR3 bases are TGTGCCTGGATTTTCGGCAGCAACAATGAGCAGTTCTTC. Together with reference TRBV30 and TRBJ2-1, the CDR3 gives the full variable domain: SQTIHQWPATLVQPVGSPLSLECTVEGTSNPNLYWYRQAAGRGLQLLFYSVGIGQISSEVPQNLSASRPQDRQFILSSKKLLLSDSGFYLCAWIFGSNNEQFFGPGTRLTVL.

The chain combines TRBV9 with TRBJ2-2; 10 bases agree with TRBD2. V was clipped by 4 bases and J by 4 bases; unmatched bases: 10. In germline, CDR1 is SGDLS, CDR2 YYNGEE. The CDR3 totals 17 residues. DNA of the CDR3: TGTGCCAGCAGCCCCCGGGTGGGGACTAGCGTCACCGGGGAGCTGTTTTTT. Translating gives CASSPRVGTSVTGELFF.

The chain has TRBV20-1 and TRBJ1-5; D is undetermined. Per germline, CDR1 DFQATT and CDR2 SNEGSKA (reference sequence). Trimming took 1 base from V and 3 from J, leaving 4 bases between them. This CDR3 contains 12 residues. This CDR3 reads CSARGDNQPQHF. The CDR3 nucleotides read TGCAGTGCTAGAGGAGACAATCAGCCCCAGCATTTT.

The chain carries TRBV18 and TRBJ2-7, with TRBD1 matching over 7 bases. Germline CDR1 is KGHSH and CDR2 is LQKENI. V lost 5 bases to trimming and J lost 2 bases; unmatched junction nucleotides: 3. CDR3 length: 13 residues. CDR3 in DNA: TGTGCCAGCTCAGGGACAGCGGCCTACGAGCAGTACTTC. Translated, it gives CASSGTAAYEQYF. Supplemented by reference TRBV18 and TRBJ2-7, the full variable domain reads NAGVMQNPRHLVRRRGQEARLRCSPMKGHSHVYWYRQLPEEGLKFMVYLQKENIIDESGMPKERFSAEFPKEGPSILRIQQVVRGDSAAYFCASSGTAAYEQYFGPGTRLTVT.

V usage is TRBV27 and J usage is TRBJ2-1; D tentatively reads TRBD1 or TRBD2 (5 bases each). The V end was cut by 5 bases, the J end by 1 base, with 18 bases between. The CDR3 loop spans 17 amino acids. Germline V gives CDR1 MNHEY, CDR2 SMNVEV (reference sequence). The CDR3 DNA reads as TGTGCCAGCAGTGTTCCTCGGGGCCGAGCTTCCTACAATGAGCAGTTCTTC. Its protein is CASSVPRGRASYNEQFF.

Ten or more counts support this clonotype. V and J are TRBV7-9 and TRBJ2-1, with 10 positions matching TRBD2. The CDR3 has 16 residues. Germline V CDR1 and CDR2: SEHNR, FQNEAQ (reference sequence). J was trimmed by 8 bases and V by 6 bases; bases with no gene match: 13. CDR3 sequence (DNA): TGTGCCAGCAGTGTCTCCCGAAGCGGGAGGGGGGATGAGCAGTTCTTC. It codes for CASSVSRSGRGDEQFF.

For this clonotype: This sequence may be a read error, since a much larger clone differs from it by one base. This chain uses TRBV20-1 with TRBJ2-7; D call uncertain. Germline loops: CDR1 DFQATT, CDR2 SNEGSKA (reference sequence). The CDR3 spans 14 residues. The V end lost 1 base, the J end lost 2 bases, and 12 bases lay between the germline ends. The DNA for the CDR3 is TGCAGTGCTAGAGGGTCTATCACGGCCTACGAGCAGTACTTC. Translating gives CSARGSITAYEQYF.

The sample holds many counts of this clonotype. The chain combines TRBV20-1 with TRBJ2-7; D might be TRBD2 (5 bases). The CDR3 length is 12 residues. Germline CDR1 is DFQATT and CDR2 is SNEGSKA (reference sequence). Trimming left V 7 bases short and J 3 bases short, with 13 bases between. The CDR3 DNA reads TGCAGTGGACTATTCAACAGCTACGAGCAGTACTTC. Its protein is CSGLFNSYEQYF.

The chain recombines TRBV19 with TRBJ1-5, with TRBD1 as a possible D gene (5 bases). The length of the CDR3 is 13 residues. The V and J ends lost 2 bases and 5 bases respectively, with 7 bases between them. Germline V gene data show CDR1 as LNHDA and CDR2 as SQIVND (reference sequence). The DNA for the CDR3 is TGTGCCAGTAGTATATTACAGGATCAGCCCCAGCATTTT. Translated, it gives CASSILQDQPQHF.

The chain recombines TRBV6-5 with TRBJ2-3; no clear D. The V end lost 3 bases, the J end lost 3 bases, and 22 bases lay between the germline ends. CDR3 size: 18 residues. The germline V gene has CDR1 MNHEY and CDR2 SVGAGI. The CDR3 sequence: CASSYNPLSGRMTDTQYF. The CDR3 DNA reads TGTGCCAGCAGTTATAACCCCCTTTCCGGCAGAATGACAGATACGCAGTATTTT.

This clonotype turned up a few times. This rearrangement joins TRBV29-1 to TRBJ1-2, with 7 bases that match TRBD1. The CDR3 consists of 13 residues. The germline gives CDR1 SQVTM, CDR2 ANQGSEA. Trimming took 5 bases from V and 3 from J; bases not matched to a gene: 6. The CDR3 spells CSVLPGGHYGYTF. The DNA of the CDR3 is TGCAGCGTTCTTCCAGGGGGTCACTATGGCTACACCTTC.

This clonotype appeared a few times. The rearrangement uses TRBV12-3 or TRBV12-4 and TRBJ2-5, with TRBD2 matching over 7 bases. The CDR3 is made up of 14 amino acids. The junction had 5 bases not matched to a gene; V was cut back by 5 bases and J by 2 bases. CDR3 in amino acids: CASSNSAGQETQYF. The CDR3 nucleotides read TGTGCCAGCAGTAACTCAGCGGGGCAAGAGACCCAGTACTTC.

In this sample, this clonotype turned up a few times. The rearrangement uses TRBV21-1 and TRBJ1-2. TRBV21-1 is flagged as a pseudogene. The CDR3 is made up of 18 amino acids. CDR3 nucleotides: TGTGCCAGCAGCAAGGGAATAGGGGGAACCACCCTCAGCCCGGGCTACACCTTC. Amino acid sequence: CASSKGIGGTTLSPGYTF.

CDR3 loop: CSATGLAGASYNEQFF. CDR3 DNA sequence: TGCAGCGCCACGGGACTAGCGGGAGCTTCCTACAATGAGCAGTTCTTC. This chain links TRBV29-1 with TRBJ2-1, with 14 bases fitting TRBD2. CDR3 length: 16 amino acids. Germline CDR1 SQVTM, CDR2 ANQGSEA. Trimming cost V 7 bases and J 1 base; bases outside gene matches: 6.

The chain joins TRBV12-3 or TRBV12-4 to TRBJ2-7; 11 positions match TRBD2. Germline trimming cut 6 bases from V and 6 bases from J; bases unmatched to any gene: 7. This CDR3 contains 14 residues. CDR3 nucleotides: TGTGCCAGCAGAACTAGCGGGAGTAACCCCGAGCAGTACTTC. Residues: CASRTSGSNPEQYF.